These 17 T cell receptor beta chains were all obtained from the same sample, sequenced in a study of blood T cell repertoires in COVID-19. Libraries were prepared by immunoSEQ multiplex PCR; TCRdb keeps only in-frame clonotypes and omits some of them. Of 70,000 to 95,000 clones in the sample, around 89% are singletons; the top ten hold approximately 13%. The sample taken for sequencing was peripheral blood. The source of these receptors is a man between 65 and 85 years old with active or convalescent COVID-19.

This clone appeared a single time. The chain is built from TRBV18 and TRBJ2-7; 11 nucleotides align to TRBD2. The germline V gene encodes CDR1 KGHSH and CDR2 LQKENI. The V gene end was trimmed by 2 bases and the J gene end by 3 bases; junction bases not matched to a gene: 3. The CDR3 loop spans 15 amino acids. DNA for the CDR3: TGTGCCAGCTCACCATCCGGGACTAGCGGCTACGAGCAGTACTTC. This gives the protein CASSPSGTSGYEQYF.

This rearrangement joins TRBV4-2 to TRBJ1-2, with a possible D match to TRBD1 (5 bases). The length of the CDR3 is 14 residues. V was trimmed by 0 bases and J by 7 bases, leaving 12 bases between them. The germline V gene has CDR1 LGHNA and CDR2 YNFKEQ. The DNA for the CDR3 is TGTGCCAGCAGCCAAGAGGAGGGGTATGGTGGCTACACCTTC. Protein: CASSQEEGYGGYTF.

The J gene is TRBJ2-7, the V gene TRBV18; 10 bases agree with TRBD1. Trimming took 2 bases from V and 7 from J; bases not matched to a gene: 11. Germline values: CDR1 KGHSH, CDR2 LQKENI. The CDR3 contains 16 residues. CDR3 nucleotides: TGTGCCAGCTCACCATCCCTCGCGACAGGGGGCCAAGAGCAGTACTTC. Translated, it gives CASSPSLATGGQEQYF.

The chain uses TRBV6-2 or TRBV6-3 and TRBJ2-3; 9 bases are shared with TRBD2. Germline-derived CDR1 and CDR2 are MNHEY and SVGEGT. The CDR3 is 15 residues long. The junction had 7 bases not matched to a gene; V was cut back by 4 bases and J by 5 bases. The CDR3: CASSLGREGRDTQYF. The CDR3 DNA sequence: TGTGCCAGCAGTTTGGGGCGGGAGGGCCGAGATACGCAGTATTTT.

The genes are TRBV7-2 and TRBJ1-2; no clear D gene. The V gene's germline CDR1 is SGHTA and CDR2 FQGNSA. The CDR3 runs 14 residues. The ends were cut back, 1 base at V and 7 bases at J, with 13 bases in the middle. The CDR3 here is CASSLVAGFSGYTF. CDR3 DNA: TGTGCCAGCAGCTTAGTGGCAGGTTTCTCTGGCTACACCTTC. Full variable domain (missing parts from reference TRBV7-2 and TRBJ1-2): GAGVSQSPSNKVTEKGKDVELRCDPISGHTALYWYRQSLGQGLEFLIYFQGNSAPDKSGLPSDRFSAERTGGSVSTLTIQRTQQEDSAVYLCASSLVAGFSGYTFGSGTRLTVV.

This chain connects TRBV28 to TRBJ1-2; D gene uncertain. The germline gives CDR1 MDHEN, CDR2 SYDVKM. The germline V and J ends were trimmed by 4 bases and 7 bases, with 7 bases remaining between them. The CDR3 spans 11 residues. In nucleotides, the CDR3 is TGTGCCAGCAGTTACGAGGGTGGCTACACCTTC. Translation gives CASSYEGGYTF.

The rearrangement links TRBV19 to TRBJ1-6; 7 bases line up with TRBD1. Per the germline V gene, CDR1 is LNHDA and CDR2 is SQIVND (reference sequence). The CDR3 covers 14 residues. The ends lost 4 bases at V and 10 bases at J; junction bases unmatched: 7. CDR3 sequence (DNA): TGTGCCAGTAGTACGGGACAGTTCCAATCACCCCTCCACTTT. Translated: CASSTGQFQSPLHF.

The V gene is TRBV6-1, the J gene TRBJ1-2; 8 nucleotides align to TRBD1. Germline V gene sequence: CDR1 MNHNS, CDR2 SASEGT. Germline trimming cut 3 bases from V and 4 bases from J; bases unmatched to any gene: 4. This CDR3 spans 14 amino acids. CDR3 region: CASSEDRAAYGYTF. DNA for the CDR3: TGTGCCAGCAGTGAGGACAGGGCTGCCTATGGCTACACCTTC.

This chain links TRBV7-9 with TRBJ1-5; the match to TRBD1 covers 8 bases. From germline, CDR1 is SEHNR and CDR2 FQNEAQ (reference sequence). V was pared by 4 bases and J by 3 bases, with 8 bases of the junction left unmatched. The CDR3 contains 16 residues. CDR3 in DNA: TGTGCCAGCAGCTCAGGGACAGGCTTTTACAATCAGCCCCAGCATTTT. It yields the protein CASSSGTGFYNQPQHF.

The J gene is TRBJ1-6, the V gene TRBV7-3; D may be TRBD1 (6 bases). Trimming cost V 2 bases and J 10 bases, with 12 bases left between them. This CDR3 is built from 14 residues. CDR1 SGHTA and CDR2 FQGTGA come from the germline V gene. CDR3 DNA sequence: TGTGCCAGCAGCTTAGGACGACAGGACTCACCCCTCCACTTT. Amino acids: CASSLGRQDSPLHF.

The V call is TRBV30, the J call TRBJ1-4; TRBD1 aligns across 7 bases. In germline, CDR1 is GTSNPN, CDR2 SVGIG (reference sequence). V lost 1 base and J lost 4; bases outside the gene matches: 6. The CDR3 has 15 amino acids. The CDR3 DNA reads TGTGCCTGGAGTGGACAGGGAATAAGTAATGAAAAACTGTTTTTT. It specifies CAWSGQGISNEKLFF.

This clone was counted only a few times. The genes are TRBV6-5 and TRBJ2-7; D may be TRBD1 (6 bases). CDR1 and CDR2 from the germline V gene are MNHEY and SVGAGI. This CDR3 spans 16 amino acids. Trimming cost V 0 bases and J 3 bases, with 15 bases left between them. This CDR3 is CASSYSKGRGLYEQYF. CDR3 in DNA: TGTGCCAGCAGTTACTCTAAGGGCAGGGGTCTCTACGAGCAGTACTTC.

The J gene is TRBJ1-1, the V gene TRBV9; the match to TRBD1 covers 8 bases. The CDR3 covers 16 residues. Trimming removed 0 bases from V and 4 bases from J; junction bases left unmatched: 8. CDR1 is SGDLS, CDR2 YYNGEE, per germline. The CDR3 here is CASSVGQGASGTEAFF. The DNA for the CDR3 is TGTGCCAGCAGCGTAGGCCAGGGGGCTTCAGGCACTGAAGCTTTCTTT. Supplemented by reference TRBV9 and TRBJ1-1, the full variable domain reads DSGVTQTPKHLITATGQRVTLRCSPRSGDLSVYWYQQSLDQGLQFLIQYYNGEERAKGNILERFSAQQFPDLHSELNLSSLELGDSALYFCASSVGQGASGTEAFFGQGTRLTVV.

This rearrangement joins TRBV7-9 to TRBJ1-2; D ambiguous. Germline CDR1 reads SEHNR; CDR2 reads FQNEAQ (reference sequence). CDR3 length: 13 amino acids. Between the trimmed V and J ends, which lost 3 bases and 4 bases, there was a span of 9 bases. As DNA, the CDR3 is TGTGCCAGCAGCTTTCAGCAGCGCTATGGCTACACCTTC. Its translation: CASSFQQRYGYTF. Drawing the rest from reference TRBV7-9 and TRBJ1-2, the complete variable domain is DTGVSQNPRHKITKRGQNVTFRCDPISEHNRLYWYRQTLGQGPEFLTYFQNEAQLEKSRLLSDRFSAERPKGSFSTLEIQRTEQGDSAMYLCASSFQQRYGYTFGSGTRLTVV.

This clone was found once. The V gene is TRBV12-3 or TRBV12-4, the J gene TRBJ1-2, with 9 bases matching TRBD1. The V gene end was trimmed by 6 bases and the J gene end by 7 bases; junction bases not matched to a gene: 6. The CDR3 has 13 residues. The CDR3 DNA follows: TGTGCCAGCAGCCACCGGACAGGGGTTGGCTACACCTTC. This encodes CASSHRTGVGYTF.

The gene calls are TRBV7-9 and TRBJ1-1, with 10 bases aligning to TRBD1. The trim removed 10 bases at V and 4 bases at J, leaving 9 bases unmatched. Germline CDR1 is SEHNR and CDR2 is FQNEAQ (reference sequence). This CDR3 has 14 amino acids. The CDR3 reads CATRGTGASTEAFF. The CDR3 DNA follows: TGTGCCACCAGGGGGACAGGGGCGAGCACTGAAGCTTTCTTT.

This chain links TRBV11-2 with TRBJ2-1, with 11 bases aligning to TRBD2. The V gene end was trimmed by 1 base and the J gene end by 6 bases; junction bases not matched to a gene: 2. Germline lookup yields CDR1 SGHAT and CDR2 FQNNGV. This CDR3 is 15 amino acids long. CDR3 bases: TGTGCCAGCAGCTTAGGTGGGACTAGCGGCAATGAGCAGTTCTTC. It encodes CASSLGGTSGNEQFF.